A single sample is the source of the 23 T cell receptor beta chains below, sequenced in a study of post-analysis software for immune sequencing data. Whole-study findings and limits: In patients, TRBV5-6, TRBV5-1 and TRBV20-1 belonged to five or six TRBV segments found more frequently than in controls.

TCR beta cDNA libraries had unique molecular identifiers. TCRdb passed the PCR reads through MiXCR, listing each CDR3 protein once. The repertoire has roughly 800,000 distinct CDR3 sequences, 53% of them found once; the top ten carry approximately 4.3%. No antigen has been identified for these receptors. The sample was blood. Source of these receptors: a girl between 5 and 17 years old with multiple sclerosis.

The gene calls are TRBV7-9 and TRBJ1-1; TRBD1 matches 9 bases. This CDR3 is built from 14 residues. J gave up 8 bases and V 3 bases, and 7 bases lay outside the gene matches. Germline lookup yields CDR1 SEHNR and CDR2 FQNEAQ (reference sequence). CDR3 in DNA: TGTGCCAGCAGCTTGGTCCGGGACAGGGCCGAAGCTTTCTTT. It encodes CASSLVRDRAEAFF.

The genes are TRBV5-1 and TRBJ1-5; 7 bases are shared with TRBD1. The trim removed 0 bases at V and 5 bases at J, leaving 5 bases unmatched. Germline values: CDR1 SGHRS, CDR2 YFSETQ. The CDR3 is made up of 15 amino acids. The CDR3 here is CASSLGGDSYQPQHF. Here the CDR3 DNA reads TGCGCCAGCAGCTTGGGGGGGGACAGCTATCAGCCCCAGCATTTT.

This chain connects TRBV6-6 to TRBJ2-5; no firm D call. The germline CDR1 and CDR2 sequences are MNHNY and SVGAGI (reference sequence). V was shortened by 2 bases and J by 9 bases, with 7 bases between the two germline ends. The CDR3 covers 11 residues. CDR3 in DNA: TGTGCCAGCAGTTACGGCCAGTCCCAGTACTTC. It encodes CASSYGQSQYF.

V gene TRBV7-3 combines with J gene TRBJ2-6, with D perhaps TRBD1 (6 bases). Trimming pared 1 base from V and 0 bases from J, leaving 10 bases between. CDR1 is SGHTA, CDR2 FQGTGA, per germline. The CDR3 has 17 amino acids. DNA for the CDR3: TGTGCCAGCAGCTTAATGGGGGCCCCCTCTGGGGCCAACGTCCTGACTTTC. Translating gives CASSLMGAPSGANVLTF.

The chain has TRBV7-2 and TRBJ2-7; 10 bases map to TRBD2. V dropped 6 bases and J dropped 6; count of bases not matched to a gene: 5. Germline V gives CDR1 SGHTA, CDR2 FQGNSA. CDR3 size: 13 residues. The CDR3 loop is CASSASGGGEQYF. The CDR3 DNA follows: TGTGCCAGCAGTGCCAGCGGGGGGGGCGAGCAGTACTTC.

This rearrangement joins TRBV27 to TRBJ2-1; TRBD2 matches 7 bases. The CDR3 consists of 13 residues. V shed 7 bases, J shed 8 bases, and the junction held 8 bases outside the gene matches. CDR1 MNHEY and CDR2 SMNVEV come from the germline V gene (reference sequence). The chain's CDR3 is CASTPTSTDEQFF. In DNA form, the CDR3 reads TGTGCCAGCACCCCGACTAGCACCGATGAGCAGTTCTTC.

The rearrangement joins TRBV2 to TRBJ2-1, with D perhaps TRBD2 (5 bases). V was trimmed by 4 bases and J by 1 base, leaving 14 bases between them. The CDR3 has 16 residues. Germline values: CDR1 SNHLY, CDR2 FYNNEI. CDR3 bases: TGTGCCAGCAGTGGACCAGCCGGAGGATCCTACAATGAGCAGTTCTTC. Translating it yields CASSGPAGGSYNEQFF.

This chain joins TRBV5-1 and TRBJ2-3; the D gene is possibly TRBD1 (5 bases). The CDR3 loop spans 15 amino acids. V was shortened by 6 bases and J by 2 bases, with 16 bases between the two germline ends. The V gene's germline CDR1 is SGHRS and CDR2 YFSETQ. The CDR3 DNA follows: TGCGCCAGCAAACTCTATGACAGCATCACAGATACGCAGTATTTT. This translates into CASKLYDSITDTQYF.

This clonotype was seen once. The chain links TRBV15 to TRBJ2-4; TRBD2 aligns across 11 bases. The J call may not be correct, given that the DNA end is closer to TRBJ2-7. Germline V lookup: CDR1 LNHNV, CDR2 YYDKDF (reference sequence). This CDR3 contains 15 residues. The CDR3 region has the DNA TGTGCCACCGGCAAGACTAGCGGGGACTCCTACGAGCAGTACTTC. This gives the protein CATGKTSGDSYEQYF.

V and J are TRBV11-2 and TRBJ2-1, with 11 bases identical to TRBD2. The CDR3 runs to 15 residues. The junction had 10 bases not matched to a gene; V was cut back by 0 bases and J by 15 bases. CDR1 and CDR2 from the germline V gene are SGHAT and FQNNGV. The CDR3 nucleotides read TGTGCCAGCAGCTTAGATCGCCCTAGCGGGGGGTCGATGTTCTTC. It is translated as CASSLDRPSGGSMFF.

V and J are TRBV5-5 and TRBJ2-1; D unclear. The CDR3 loop spans 16 amino acids. V was shortened by 3 bases and J by 0 bases, with 13 bases between the two germline ends. CDR1 SGHKS and CDR2 YYEKEE come from the germline V gene (reference sequence). The CDR3 loop is CASSYRALSSYNEQFF. Here the CDR3 DNA reads TGTGCCAGCAGCTATAGGGCCCTCAGCTCCTACAATGAGCAGTTCTTC. Supplemented by reference TRBV5-5 and TRBJ2-1, the full variable domain reads DAGVTQSPTHLIKTRGQQVTLRCSPISGHKSVSWYQQVLGQGPQFIFQYYEKEERGRGNFPDRFSARQFPNYSSELNVNALLLGDSALYLCASSYRALSSYNEQFFGPGTRLTVL.

This clonotype was seen more than once but under ten times. This rearrangement joins TRBV15 to TRBJ2-1, with TRBD2 matching 8 bases. Trimming removed 0 bases from V and 6 bases from J; junction bases left unmatched: 10. The CDR3 is made up of 17 amino acids. From germline, CDR1 is LNHNV and CDR2 YYDKDF (reference sequence). CDR3 protein: CATSRDRQSRGGNEQFF. As DNA, the CDR3 is TGTGCCACCAGCAGAGATCGGCAATCCCGGGGGGGCAATGAGCAGTTCTTC.

V and J are TRBV6-5 and TRBJ2-7; 8 bases match TRBD1. This CDR3 spans 16 amino acids. Germline assignment: CDR1 MNHEY and CDR2 SVGAGI. V trimming: 1 base; J trimming: 4 bases; junction bases outside the gene matches: 9. DNA of the CDR3: TGTGCCAGCAGTTACTATACAGGGGGAAATGGGTACGAGCAGTACTTC. Translation gives CASSYYTGGNGYEQYF.

The table lists this clonotype with a few counts. The J gene is TRBJ1-1, the V gene TRBV15; a possible D gene is TRBD1 (6 bases). Germline V gene lookup returns CDR1 LNHNV and CDR2 YYDKDF (reference sequence). The CDR3 is 11 amino acids. V lost 0 bases to trimming and J lost 11 bases, with 7 bases between them. The CDR3 reads CATSRDQGAFF. The CDR3 DNA follows: TGTGCCACCAGCAGAGATCAGGGGGCTTTCTTT.

This clonotype was seen a handful of times. The V call is TRBV6-4, the J call TRBJ2-7, with 12 bases lining up with TRBD2. With 4 bases clipped from V and 6 bases from J, the junction kept 7 bases outside the gene matches. This CDR3 contains 15 residues. The germline V gene encodes CDR1 MRHNA and CDR2 SNTAGT. CDR3 nucleotides: TGTGCCAGCAGTGTGACTAGCGGGAGATCTGGCGAGCAGTACTTC. Its protein product is CASSVTSGRSGEQYF.

This clonotype was found a few times. This sequence joins TRBV7-8 and TRBJ1-1; D is possibly TRBD1 (6 bases). Germline V lookup: CDR1 SGHVS, CDR2 FQNEAQ. Deletions cut 5 bases from V and 0 bases from J, with 13 bases between. The CDR3 totals 15 residues. The CDR3 sequence is CASSRDWDMNTEAFF. CDR3 nucleotide sequence: TGTGCCAGCAGCCGAGATTGGGACATGAACACTGAAGCTTTCTTT.

The rearrangement links TRBV7-2 to TRBJ2-5; D uncertain. The CDR3 has 17 residues. Germline V gene lookup returns CDR1 SGHTA and CDR2 FQGNSA. Trimming shortened V by 5 bases and J by 6 bases, and 25 bases separated the two germline ends. CDR3 DNA sequence: TGTGCCAGCAGCCCTTGGGCTACCACCCTTGAACCGAAGACCCAGTACTTC. It yields the protein CASSPWATTLEPKTQYF.

Notes on this clonotype: A junction boundary mismatches the germline segment, possibly from a read error. The chain has TRBV5-1 and TRBJ2-1; tentative D call: TRBD2 (6 bases). Germline CDR1 reads SGHRS; CDR2 reads YFSETQ. This CDR3 is 15 amino acids long. CDR3 loop: CASSLARESYNGQFF. CDR3 in DNA: TGCGCCAGCAGCTTGGCGCGGGAATCCTACAATGGGCAGTTCTTC.

The chain joins TRBV12-3 or TRBV12-4 to TRBJ2-7; no clear D. The CDR3 contains 13 residues. V lost 5 bases to trimming and J lost 4 bases, with 12 bases between them. CDR3: CASSPYVGYEQYF. The CDR3 DNA sequence: TGTGCCAGCAGTCCCTACGTAGGGTACGAGCAGTACTTC.

V is TRBV10-3 and J is TRBJ1-5; the D gene is possibly TRBD1 (6 bases). V lost 6 bases to trimming and J lost 7 bases, with 10 bases between them. Germline lookup yields CDR1 ENHRY and CDR2 SYGVKD. The CDR3 extends over 12 amino acids. Here the CDR3 DNA reads TGTGCCATCAGCAACAGGGAACAGCCCCAGCATTTT. This codes for CAISNREQPQHF.

This chain connects TRBV25-1 to TRBJ2-7; perhaps TRBD2 as D (6 bases). This CDR3 has 18 amino acids. V shed 1 base and J shed 4 bases, with 23 bases lying between them. Per the germline V gene, CDR1 is MGHDK and CDR2 is SYGVNS. The CDR3 DNA sequence: TGTGCCAGCAGTGAATCGGGGGTGGGGAGCCTTAATGCTTACGAGCAGTACTTC. The encoded protein is CASSESGVGSLNAYEQYF.

CDR3 nucleotide sequence: TGTGCCAGCAGTCCGCGGGTACCAAGTGAGCAGTTCTTC. Its translation is CASSPRVPSEQFF. The chain combines TRBV2 with TRBJ2-1, with D tentatively TRBD2 (5 bases). With 5 bases removed from V and 9 bases from J, the gap between germline ends came to 14 bases. Germline V CDR1 and CDR2: SNHLY, FYNNEI. CDR3 length equals 13 residues.

This clonotype was counted between two and nine times. This chain uses TRBV28 with TRBJ2-1; TRBD1 aligns across 8 bases. The CDR3 consists of 14 residues. After removal of 5 bases from V and 8 bases from J, the junction contained 8 bases not matched to a gene. CDR1 and CDR2 (germline): MDHEN, SYDVKM. The CDR3 coding sequence is TGTGCCAGCAGTCCCCGGGGACAGGAATATGAGCAGTTCTTC. It is translated as CASSPRGQEYEQFF. Based on the CDR3 plus reference TRBV28 and TRBJ2-1, the full variable domain is DVKVTQSSRYLVKRTGEKVFLECVQDMDHENMFWYRQDPGLGLRLIYFSYDVKMKEKGDIPEGYSVSREKKERFSLILESASTNQTSMYLCASSPRGQEYEQFFGPGTRLTVL.